Considering frequency, the clone carrying this T cell receptor (beta chain) is medium-sized. The sample originates from a study of cytomegalovirus exposure and HLA in healthy donors. In the study overall: Early release data held some 79 million unique TCRs from HLA-typed donors.

Amplification used 60 Vbeta primers and 13 Jbeta primers. As originally analysed: Later reanalysis found about 78 million unique TCR beta chains, around 9.9 million of them shared. Sequencing was performed with immunoSEQ multiplex PCR; in TCRdb, only in-frame clones are kept and a portion is missing. V and J calls plus clone size are reproduced from that table; the DNA served to infer D and trimming. Seen in this sample are some 76,000 clones; the ten most common clones hold about 2.4%. The sequenced material came from PBMCs. This clonotype was obtained from a female donor in good health and CMV-seropositive.

CDR3 nucleotides: TGTGCCAGCAGTTTAGCACTTTCGGGGGACGCTGCTCCCTACAATGAGCAGTTCTTC. It is translated as CASSLALSGDAAPYNEQFF. J is TRBJ2-1 and V is TRBV27; perhaps TRBD2 as D (6 bases). Trimming stripped 2 bases from V and 2 bases from J, with 22 bases between. The CDR3 covers 19 residues. Germline CDR1 MNHEY, CDR2 SMNVEV (reference sequence).